A single sample gave rise to the 27 T cell receptor beta chains below, sequenced in a study of cytotoxic CD8 clonotypes in ibrutinib-treated CLL. Repertoires were generated with immunoSEQ multiplex PCR, while TCRdb's copy carries only in-frame clones and drops some. The sample consists of about 97,000 clones, more than 70% of them appearing once. The sequencing used PBMCs, collected after 24 months of ibrutinib treatment. The source of these receptors is a human donor with chronic lymphocytic leukemia.

Only one count was recorded for this clone. V is TRBV7-2 and J is TRBJ1-1, with TRBD1 as a possible D gene (6 bases). V lost 4 bases and J lost 4, with 19 bases in between. Germline CDR1 and CDR2: SGHTA and FQGNSA. The length of the CDR3 is 16 residues. The CDR3 loop is CASSSKSGQSLTEAFF. The DNA for the CDR3 is TGTGCCAGCAGCTCGAAATCAGGACAGTCTCTCACTGAAGCTTTCTTT.

This clone was found once. In nucleotides, the CDR3 is TGTGCCAGCAGCTTAATGCGGAAGGCTAATGAAAAACTGTTTTTT. Protein sequence: CASSLMRKANEKLFF. This chain joins TRBV7-9 and TRBJ1-4; D uncertain. Germline CDR1 is SEHNR and CDR2 is FQNEAQ (reference sequence). The ends were cut back, 2 bases at V and 3 bases at J, with 10 bases in the middle. This CDR3 has 15 amino acids.

The rearrangement joins TRBV5-1 to TRBJ1-1; D call uncertain. Germline lookup yields CDR1 SGHRS and CDR2 YFSETQ. This CDR3 is built from 13 residues. Trimming cost V 0 bases and J 4 bases, with 7 bases left between them. The CDR3: CASSLEQLTEAFF. The CDR3 DNA reads as TGCGCCAGCAGCTTGGAACAGCTCACTGAAGCTTTCTTT.

This clone was counted between two and nine times. This chain connects TRBV2 to TRBJ2-1; D remains unclear. CDR1 SNHLY and CDR2 FYNNEI come from the germline V gene. Trimming took 6 bases from V and 10 from J, leaving 16 bases between them. CDR3 length: 13 residues. The CDR3 reads CASSPLPSDEQFF. In DNA form, the CDR3 reads TGTGCCAGCAGCCCCCTCCCTTCAGACGAGCAGTTCTTC.

The rearrangement uses TRBV2 and TRBJ1-5, with D unclear. The CDR3 totals 16 residues. V lost 0 bases, J lost 5 bases, and 14 bases lay in between. Germline CDR1 and CDR2: SNHLY and FYNNEI. The CDR3 loop is CASSEAVGRIYQPQHF. In DNA, the CDR3 is TGTGCCAGCAGTGAAGCAGTGGGCAGAATCTATCAGCCCCAGCATTTT. Full variable domain (outside the CDR3, taken from reference TRBV2 and TRBJ1-5): EPEVTQTPSHQVTQMGQEVILRCVPISNHLYFYWYRQILGQKVEFLVSFYNNEISEKSEIFDDQFSVERPDGSNFTLKIRSTKLEDSAMYFCASSEAVGRIYQPQHFGDGTRLSIL.

On this clone: One end of the junction fails to match germline, which may point to a read error. This chain uses TRBV7-9 with TRBJ1-4; unclear D gene. The CDR3 contains 15 residues. Germline CDR1 SEHNR, CDR2 FQNEAQ (reference sequence). CDR3 in amino acids: CASSLESWWVRKTVF. CDR3 nucleotides: TGTGCCAGCAGCTTAGAAAGCTGGTGGGTACGAAAAACTGTTTTT.

V gene TRBV9 combines with J gene TRBJ2-2, with a possible D match to TRBD1 (6 bases). The CDR3 has 16 amino acids. Germline assignment: CDR1 SGDLS and CDR2 YYNGEE. The V end lost 0 bases, the J end lost 2 bases, and 11 bases lay between the germline ends. CDR3 sequence (DNA): TGTGCCAGCAGCGTAGTCGTACAGGGAAACACCGGGGAGCTGTTTTTT. Amino acid sequence: CASSVVVQGNTGELFF.

DNA for the CDR3: TGTGCCAGCAGTTTAAGGGGCAGGGGGCTGGTAGCTGGGGCCAACGTCCTGACTTTC. Amino acid sequence: CASSLRGRGLVAGANVLTF. The V gene is TRBV27, the J gene TRBJ2-6; TRBD1 agrees at 8 bases. CDR3 length: 19 amino acids. J lost 2 bases, V lost 2 bases, and 11 bases had no gene match. The germline V gene has CDR1 MNHEY and CDR2 SMNVEV (reference sequence). Full variable domain (outside the CDR3, taken from reference TRBV27 and TRBJ2-6): EAQVTQNPRYLITVTGKKLTVTCSQNMNHEYMSWYRQDPGLGLRQIYYSMNVEVTDKGDVPEGYKVSRKEKRNFPLILESPSPNQTSLYFCASSLRGRGLVAGANVLTFGAGSRLTVL.

V and J are TRBV2 and TRBJ1-6; the D gene is possibly TRBD1 (5 bases). This CDR3 contains 15 residues. Germline V gene sequence: CDR1 SNHLY, CDR2 FYNNEI. V was shortened by 1 base and J by 9 bases, with 13 bases between the two germline ends. The CDR3 nucleotides are TGTGCCAGCAGTGAAGGGACGCCAGGGCTTTCACCCCTCCACTTT. Encoded protein: CASSEGTPGLSPLHF.

Points on this clone: A junction end diverges from the germline sequence, so it may reflect a read error. This chain joins TRBV7-9 and TRBJ2-7, with D possibly being TRBD1 (5 bases). Germline assignment: CDR1 SEHNR and CDR2 FQNEAQ (reference sequence). The CDR3 has 14 residues. Here the CDR3 reads CASSFQGNRLGPHF. CDR3 in DNA: TGTGCCAGCAGCTTCCAGGGAAATAGGCTGGGGCCGCACTTC.

This clone was seen a single time. V is TRBV18 and J is TRBJ1-1; D gene ambiguous. Trimming took 4 bases from V and 4 from J, leaving 7 bases between them. The CDR3 is 12 residues long. Germline V gives CDR1 KGHSH, CDR2 LQKENI. In nucleotides, the CDR3 is TGTGCCAGCTCACTCACGACCACTGAAGCTTTCTTT. Protein sequence: CASSLTTTEAFF.

This clone turned up a few times. The chain carries TRBV7-8 and TRBJ2-3, with D perhaps assigned TRBD1 or TRBD2 (5 bases each). Germline V gene sequence: CDR1 SGHVS, CDR2 FQNEAQ. Trimming stripped 5 bases from V and 9 bases from J, with 9 bases between. This CDR3 has 11 residues. CDR3 sequence: CASSQEGTQYF. The DNA of the CDR3 is TGTGCCAGCAGCCAAGAGGGGACGCAGTATTTT.

The chain has TRBV27 and TRBJ2-2; D is tentatively TRBD1 or TRBD2 (5 bases each). The CDR3 has 15 residues. CDR1 is MNHEY, CDR2 SMNVEV, per germline (reference sequence). The V end lost 6 bases, the J end lost 1 base, and 12 bases lay between the germline ends. CDR3 protein: CASRKGPRNTGELFF. The CDR3 coding sequence is TGTGCCAGCAGGAAGGGACCAAGGAACACCGGGGAGCTGTTTTTT.

This clone was seen more than once but under ten times. The genes are TRBV30 and TRBJ1-5, with a tentative D call TRBD1 (6 bases). V was trimmed by 5 bases and J by 3 bases, leaving 11 bases between them. Per germline, CDR1 GTSNPN and CDR2 SVGIG (reference sequence). This CDR3 region has 13 residues. CDR3 in DNA: TGTGCCTGGGCGGACAGAGACAATCAGCCCCAGCATTTT. Protein: CAWADRDNQPQHF.

The V gene is TRBV11-2, the J gene TRBJ2-5, with D maybe TRBD2 (6 bases). Germline V gene lookup returns CDR1 SGHAT and CDR2 FQNNGV. Trimming removed 4 bases at V and 1 base at J, with 10 bases between. The CDR3 is 14 amino acids. The CDR3 sequence is CASSSTRRQETQYF. The CDR3 DNA is TGTGCCAGCAGCTCGACTAGGCGCCAAGAGACCCAGTACTTC.

This chain's CDR3 is CASSPPRGEGITKNIQYF. In DNA form, the CDR3 reads TGCGCCAGCAGCCCCCCCCGGGGGGAGGGGATAACCAAAAACATTCAGTACTTC. The V gene is TRBV4-1, the J gene TRBJ2-4; 7 bases are shared with TRBD2. Unmatched junction bases numbered 14, after V lost 4 bases and J lost 2 bases. Germline-derived CDR1 and CDR2 are MGHRA and YSYEKL. This CDR3 has 18 residues.

This clone was observed a handful of times. The V and J genes are TRBV9 and TRBJ2-1; D is undetermined. Germline values: CDR1 SGDLS, CDR2 YYNGEE. V was pared by 0 bases and J by 5 bases, with 6 bases between. The CDR3 sequence is 13 residues long. The DNA for the CDR3 is TGTGCCAGCAGCGTAGATCGAGACAATGAGCAGTTCTTC. This codes for CASSVDRDNEQFF.

The chain carries TRBV9 and TRBJ2-3; TRBD1 might be the D (5 bases). Trimming shortened V by 2 bases and J by 2 bases, and 12 bases separated the two germline ends. CDR3 length equals 15 residues. CDR1 and CDR2 from the germline V gene are SGDLS and YYNGEE. The CDR3 region is CASSVLDTPTDTQYF. Here the CDR3 DNA reads TGTGCCAGCAGCGTTCTGGACACCCCCACAGATACGCAGTATTTT.

This chain joins TRBV5-4 and TRBJ2-2, with a tentative D call TRBD1 (6 bases). This CDR3 region has 15 residues. The germline CDR1 and CDR2 sequences are SGHNT and YYREEE (reference sequence). Trimming cost V 5 bases and J 1 base, with 12 bases left between them. Written as DNA, the CDR3 is TGTGCCAGCAGTAGGGGACAAAAGAACACCGGGGAGCTGTTTTTT. Translated: CASSRGQKNTGELFF.

J is TRBJ2-2 and V is TRBV5-4; 7 bases match TRBD2. V was clipped by 4 bases and J by 3 bases; unmatched bases: 9. Germline assignment: CDR1 SGHNT and CDR2 YYREEE (reference sequence). CDR3 length: 16 residues. CDR3 DNA: TGTGCCAGCAGCCGAGTGAGGGGAGGGGACACCGGGGAGCTGTTTTTT. It is translated as CASSRVRGGDTGELFF.

This clone has just a few counts. This sequence joins TRBV5-1 and TRBJ2-7; 10 nucleotides line up with TRBD2. The ends lost 2 bases at V and 5 bases at J; junction bases unmatched: 7. The CDR3 extends over 15 amino acids. Germline CDR1 and CDR2: SGHRS and YFSETQ. The CDR3 sequence is CASSLGAGGPNEQYF. The CDR3 coding sequence is TGCGCCAGCAGCTTAGGAGCGGGAGGGCCCAACGAGCAGTACTTC.

This clone appeared once. This rearrangement joins TRBV7-2 to TRBJ2-2; 7 bases match TRBD2. The CDR3 is 15 residues long. Germline V gene sequence: CDR1 SGHTA, CDR2 FQGNSA. V lost 4 bases to trimming and J lost 3 bases; unmatched junction nucleotides: 5. The CDR3 protein is CASSSTGGDTGELFF. The CDR3 DNA reads TGTGCCAGCAGCTCCACTGGGGGGGACACCGGGGAGCTGTTTTTT.

The J gene is TRBJ1-2, the V gene TRBV28; D gene ambiguous. V lost 8 bases to trimming and J lost 6 bases, with 13 bases between them. This CDR3 has 12 residues. In germline, CDR1 is MDHEN, CDR2 SYDVKM. CDR3 in amino acids: CASANLGNGYTF. DNA of the CDR3: TGTGCCAGCGCTAATCTAGGGAATGGCTACACCTTC.

This clone was detected a few times. The V call is TRBV18, the J call TRBJ1-4; 8 bases are a match to TRBD1. V lost 3 bases and J lost 4; bases outside the gene matches: 1. Germline V CDR1 and CDR2: KGHSH, LQKENI. The CDR3 spans 14 residues. The CDR3 bases are TGTGCCAGCTCACCCGACAGGGGTAATGAAAAACTGTTTTTT. The encoded protein is CASSPDRGNEKLFF.

This sequence joins TRBV7-8 and TRBJ2-5; D not certain. V lost 3 bases to trimming and J lost 3 bases, with 8 bases between them. Germline assignment: CDR1 SGHVS and CDR2 FQNEAQ. This CDR3 has 13 amino acids. The DNA for the CDR3 is TGTGCCAGCAGCTTGGGCAGAAAAGAGACCCAGTACTTC. This sequence encodes CASSLGRKETQYF.

The rearrangement joins TRBV7-9 to TRBJ1-3; no clear D gene. CDR1 and CDR2 (germline): SEHNR, FQNEAQ (reference sequence). Between the trimmed V and J ends, which lost 3 bases and 0 bases, there was a span of 12 bases. There are 16 residues in the CDR3. CDR3 DNA: TGTGCCAGCAGCTTCATCCGGGCGCTCTCTGGAAACACCATATATTTT. This translates into CASSFIRALSGNTIYF.

This clone was observed a handful of times. This rearrangement joins TRBV28 to TRBJ1-2, with 10 bases lining up with TRBD1. The trim removed 7 bases at V and 4 bases at J, leaving 9 bases unmatched. Germline CDR1 reads MDHEN; CDR2 reads SYDVKM. The CDR3 sequence is 15 residues long. CDR3 residues: CASIRRTGGSYGYTF. The CDR3 region has the DNA TGTGCCAGCATCCGGAGGACAGGGGGTAGCTATGGCTACACCTTC.